This T cell receptor (beta chain) was retrieved from a study of graft-versus-host responses after intestinal transplantation (dated by TCRdb to the early 2020s). Regarding the study in general: Multivisceral, liver-intestinal, or isolated intestinal transplants were received by the recipients. Every recipient was given anti-thymocyte globulin induction, then maintenance tacrolimus and steroids for roughly three years. Bulk TCR-beta CDR3 sequencing was used to track graft-versus-host and host-versus-graft alloreactive T cell clones in the graft, circulation and bone marrow after intestinal transplantation. To identify alloreactive clones, pre-transplant mixed lymphocyte reaction products were sequenced and compared with unstimulated pre-transplant donor and recipient T cells. The cohort enrolled under 30 intestinal transplant recipients, one of whom was a retransplant, and a few patients without pretransplant specimens were excluded. A peak of at least 4% donor T cells among recipient peripheral blood mononuclear cells was the definition used for donor T cell macrochimerism. Rather than being sequenced by the commercial service, samples from a few later patients were sequenced in-house on an Illumina MiSeq and processed with MiXCR. Study-wide conclusions, independent of this receptor: Peak levels of circulating GvH clones were associated with declines in HvG clones early after transplant. Patients with donor T cell macrochimerism had high GvH to HvG T cell clonal ratios in their allografts. Conclusions were limited by the relatively low number and heterogeneity of intestinal transplant patients. GvH clones were found in recipient bone marrow, and some of the GvH clones appeared earlier in ileal mucosa or blood, which is consistent with an intestinal mucosal origin.

For this clone: What antigen it recognizes has not been identified. The input lacks base qualities; no much larger clone sits a single base away.

Taken with the paper, the label for time point translates to: cells obtained before transplantation from donor or recipient. CD3+CD4+ and CD3+CD8+ populations were FACS-sorted from unstimulated pre-transplant donor and recipient cells taken from spleen or lymph nodes. Inclusive of the bounding cysteine and phenylalanine, the CDR3 is 16 residues long. Solely the CDR3 DNA is kept, with 48 bases framed from the first base. After removal of 1 base from V and 4 bases from J, the junction retains 6 bases not matched to a gene. The CDR1 and CDR2 encoded by the germline V gene are SGHDT and YYEEEE. The library was produced with the immunoSEQ multiplex PCR assay. For most patients, genomic DNA was isolated with the Qiagen DNeasy Blood and Tissue Kit and shipped frozen to Adaptive Biotechnologies for TCR sequencing. High-throughput TCR-beta CDR3 sequencing of genomic DNA from most patients was performed by Adaptive Biotechnologies. The authors' pipeline ran thus. TCR sequencing data for around 19 patients were retrieved from Adaptive's ImmunoSEQ software; three other patients were processed with MiXCR and VDJtools. CD4 versus CD8 sorting errors were corrected by removing sequences found in both subsets at a frequency ratio below 5:1. Because the origin of CDR3 nucleotide sequences shared between donor and recipient could not be assigned, those sequences were removed. To be classed as alloreactive, a clone needed at least 2-fold expansion over unstimulated cells and a minimum CFSE-low frequency of 0.002% (template counts) or 0.001% (read counts). Mappable clones were those detected in sequenced pre-transplant spleen, lymph node, or MLR CFSE-low populations of the donor or recipient. The cumulative frequency of alloreactive clones was calculated as a percentage of all sequences, weighted by copy number. This is the immuneACCESS table as TCRdb keeps it, with only in-frame sequences that have V and J called. A part of the clones is gone; compared with another copy, unresolved V genes explain less than half, and the rest is unexplained. The DNA gave D and trimming, while V, J and clone size come from that table. The sample yields 75,000 to 90,000 clones; 85% to 90% were counted once. 0.34% of the sample is held by the ten biggest clonotypes.

The sample here was unstimulated CD4+ T cells sorted from spleen or lymph node cells, taken before intestinal transplant. The TCR was taken from a human donor who received an intestinal transplant. The chain joins TRBV5-6 to TRBJ2-2; 8 middle bases align to TRBD2. The CDR3 protein sequence reads: CASSLFVGGVTGELFF. Read as DNA, the sequence is TGTGCCAGCAGCTTGTTCGTCGGGGGGGTCACCGGGGAGCTGTTTTTT.